The 15 T cell receptor beta chains reported below all come from one sample, sequenced in a study of T cells in Graves' hyperthyroidism and ophthalmopathy (dated by TCRdb to the late 2010s). The library came from multiplex PCR. The reads were generated on an Illumina HiSeq 2000. Amplification of TCR beta CDR3 regions was carried out from RNA transcripts. The first round of RT-PCR for the TCR CDR3 was performed with the HTBI primer set and the Qiagen OneStep RT-PCR kit. The public reads were reprocessed in TCRdb via fastp at Q25 and MiXCR, keeping in-frame beta chains. CDR3 protein duplicates are merged, each entry listing the most common genes and DNA. The table for this sample lists about 420,000 distinct CDR3 sequences; 15% to 17% of them were counted only once. Over 12% of the sample rests with the top ten. Sequencing was done on a sample of blood. Receptor source: a young woman with Graves' hyperthyroidism.

This clonotype showed up many times. V usage is TRBV5-6 and J usage is TRBJ1-1; perhaps TRBD1 as D (6 bases). Germline lookup yields CDR1 SGHDT and CDR2 YYEEEE. The ends were cut back, 2 bases at V and 1 base at J, with 18 bases in the middle. This CDR3 region has 17 residues. CDR3 sequence: CASSFGGGGSKNTEAFF. CDR3 in DNA: TGTGCCAGCAGCTTTGGGGGCGGAGGGTCCAAGAACACTGAAGCTTTCTTT.

The rearrangement uses TRBV5-6 and TRBJ2-1; 10 bases line up with TRBD1. Germline CDR1 and CDR2: SGHDT and YYEEEE. There are 16 residues in the CDR3. Losses at the gene ends were 1 base for V and 4 bases for J; bases not matched to a gene: 5. CDR3 bases: TGTGCCAGCAGCTTGAGACAGGGGGCAGGTTACAATGAGCAGTTCTTC. The encoded protein is CASSLRQGAGYNEQFF.

This clonotype was seen repeatedly, ten times or more. V usage is TRBV7-9 and J usage is TRBJ2-3; 10 positions agree with TRBD2. Germline V lookup: CDR1 SEHNR, CDR2 FQNEAQ (reference sequence). The CDR3 totals 20 residues. After removal of 5 bases from V and 7 bases from J, the junction contained 24 bases not matched to a gene. The CDR3 reads CASSPALGVRSGGASNTQYF. The CDR3 DNA follows: TGTGCCAGCAGCCCCGCTTTGGGGGTCAGGAGCGGGGGGGCCTCAAATACGCAGTATTTT. Full variable domain (outside the CDR3, taken from reference TRBV7-9 and TRBJ2-3): DTGVSQNPRHKITKRGQNVTFRCDPISEHNRLYWYRQTLGQGPEFLTYFQNEAQLEKSRLLSDRFSAERPKGSFSTLEIQRTEQGDSAMYLCASSPALGVRSGGASNTQYFGPGTRLTVL.

This clonotype was observed many times. This chain connects TRBV7-9 to TRBJ2-3, with 7 bases aligning to TRBD2. J gave up 6 bases and V 5 bases, and 11 bases lay outside the gene matches. The V gene's germline CDR1 is SEHNR and CDR2 FQNEAQ (reference sequence). This CDR3 spans 15 amino acids. CDR3 residues: CASSPKRDGLDTQYF. The CDR3 DNA reads TGTGCCAGCAGCCCGAAGCGGGACGGTCTGGATACGCAGTATTTT.

This clonotype was counted between two and nine times. This chain joins TRBV4-2 and TRBJ2-6; D is undetermined. Per germline, CDR1 LGHNA and CDR2 YNFKEQ. Trimming cost V 3 bases and J 3 bases, with 15 bases left between them. The CDR3 is 17 residues long. CDR3 amino acids: CASSHAFGDDGANVLTF. The CDR3 nucleotides read TGTGCCAGCAGCCATGCCTTTGGCGACGATGGGGCCAACGTCCTGACTTTC.

This clonotype was recorded once. The CDR3 does not close with the conserved phenylalanine or tryptophan, likely indicating a read error. The V gene is TRBV6-1, the J gene TRBJ1-5; 7 bases agree with TRBD1. Germline V gene sequence: CDR1 MNHNS, CDR2 SASEGT. V dropped 8 bases and J dropped 5; count of bases not matched to a gene: 6. This CDR3 has 13 amino acids. CDR3 DNA sequence: TGTGCCAGCGTGACAGGGTCCCATCAGCCCCAGCATTCT. Residues: CASVTGSHQPQHS.

J is TRBJ1-2 and V is TRBV4-2; D possibly corresponds to TRBD1 (5 bases). The CDR3 is 15 residues long. Germline V CDR1 and CDR2: LGHNA, YNFKEQ. Trimming pared 1 base from V and 6 bases from J, leaving 15 bases between. This CDR3 is CASSQGQSLRDGYTF. The DNA of the CDR3 is TGTGCCAGCAGCCAAGGACAGAGCCTGAGGGATGGCTACACCTTC.

This clonotype was seen repeatedly, ten times or more. The gene calls are TRBV20-1 and TRBJ2-7; 8 bases align to TRBD1. V shed 5 bases and J 2 bases; nucleotides not matched to a gene: 5. Germline values: CDR1 DFQATT, CDR2 SNEGSKA (reference sequence). This CDR3 is built from 13 residues. This CDR3 reads CSAETGEAYEQYF. The CDR3 nucleotides read TGCAGTGCTGAGACAGGGGAGGCCTACGAGCAGTACTTC.

This chain links TRBV28 with TRBJ2-1; the match to TRBD2 covers 9 bases. The CDR3 has 16 residues. With V trimmed by 1 base and J by 9 bases, 10 bases remained unmatched. Germline V lookup: CDR1 MDHEN, CDR2 SYDVKM. The chain's CDR3 is CASSLSFVAGEAEQFF. CDR3 DNA sequence: TGTGCCAGCAGTTTATCTTTCGTAGCGGGAGAGGCTGAGCAGTTCTTC. The full variable domain, rest sourced from reference TRBV28 and TRBJ2-1, is DVKVTQSSRYLVKRTGEKVFLECVQDMDHENMFWYRQDPGLGLRLIYFSYDVKMKEKGDIPEGYSVSREKKERFSLILESASTNQTSMYLCASSLSFVAGEAEQFFGPGTRLTVL.

This clonotype was recorded at least ten times. The chain combines TRBV12-3 or TRBV12-4 with TRBJ2-1, with 8 bases that match TRBD1. J lost 7 bases, V lost 6 bases, and 11 bases had no gene match. CDR3 length equals 15 residues. In DNA, the CDR3 is TGTGCCAGCAGCCTGGGCACAGGGGGTTGGAATGAGCAGTTCTTC. The encoded protein is CASSLGTGGWNEQFF.

This rearrangement joins TRBV7-9 to TRBJ1-1, with TRBD1 matching 10 bases. The V gene's germline CDR1 is SEHNR and CDR2 FQNEAQ (reference sequence). Germline trimming cut 4 bases from V and 2 bases from J; bases unmatched to any gene: 10. This CDR3 spans 17 amino acids. The CDR3 coding sequence is TGTGCCAGCAGCTCCGGGACAGGGGCCTCTATTAACACTGAAGCTTTCTTT. It yields the protein CASSSGTGASINTEAFF.

The chain uses TRBV6-6 and TRBJ2-3; a weak D match, TRBD1 (6 bases). The CDR3 is 15 residues long. Germline V gene lookup returns CDR1 MNHNY and CDR2 SVGAGI (reference sequence). Trimming took 2 bases from V and 3 from J, leaving 12 bases between them. CDR3: CASSYMGAGTDTQYF. CDR3 nucleotide sequence: TGTGCCAGCAGTTACATGGGGGCTGGGACAGATACGCAGTATTTT.

At least ten counts were recorded for this clonotype. This chain joins TRBV7-8 and TRBJ1-1; 8 nucleotides agree with TRBD1. V lost 1 base and J lost 5; bases outside the gene matches: 9. The CDR3 is 16 amino acids. The V gene's germline CDR1 is SGHVS and CDR2 FQNEAQ. This CDR3 is CASSLERTGSFTEAFF. For the CDR3, the DNA is TGTGCCAGCAGCTTAGAAAGGACAGGGAGTTTTACTGAAGCTTTCTTT.

This clonotype has ten or more counts. The V and J genes are TRBV28 and TRBJ2-1; TRBD2 matches 13 bases. Germline trimming cut 5 bases from V and 2 bases from J; bases unmatched to any gene: 12. This CDR3 has 19 residues. Germline lookup yields CDR1 MDHEN and CDR2 SYDVKM. The CDR3 reads CASSRTSGSTRAPYNEQFF. The CDR3, as DNA: TGTGCCAGCAGTCGGACTAGCGGGAGTACGCGGGCCCCCTACAATGAGCAGTTCTTC.

This clonotype was detected a few times. The CDR3: CASSLARPGELFF. CDR3 nucleotides: TGTGCCAGCAGTTTGGCTCGGCCCGGGGAGCTGTTTTTT. This chain uses TRBV6-5 with TRBJ2-2; D is uncertain. Trimming removed 4 bases at V and 6 bases at J, with 9 bases between. The CDR3 is made up of 13 amino acids. In germline, CDR1 is MNHEY, CDR2 SVGAGI.